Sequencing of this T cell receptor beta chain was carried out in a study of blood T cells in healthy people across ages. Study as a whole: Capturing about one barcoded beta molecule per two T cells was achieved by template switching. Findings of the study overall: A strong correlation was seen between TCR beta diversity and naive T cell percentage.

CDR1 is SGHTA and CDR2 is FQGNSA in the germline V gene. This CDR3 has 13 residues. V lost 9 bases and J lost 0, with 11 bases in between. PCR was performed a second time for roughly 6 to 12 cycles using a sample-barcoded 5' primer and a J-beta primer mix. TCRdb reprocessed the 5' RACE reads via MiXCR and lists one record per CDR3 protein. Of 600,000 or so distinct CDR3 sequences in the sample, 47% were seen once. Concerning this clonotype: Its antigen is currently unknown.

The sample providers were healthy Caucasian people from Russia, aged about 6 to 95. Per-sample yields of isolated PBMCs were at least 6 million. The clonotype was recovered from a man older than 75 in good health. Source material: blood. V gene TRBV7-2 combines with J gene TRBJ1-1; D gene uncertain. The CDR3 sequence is CASRDGMNTEAFF. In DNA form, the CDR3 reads TGTGCCAGTAGAGATGGCATGAACACTGAAGCTTTCTTT. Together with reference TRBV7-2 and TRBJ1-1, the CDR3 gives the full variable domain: GAGVSQSPSNKVTEKGKDVELRCDPISGHTALYWYRQSLGQGLEFLIYFQGNSAPDKSGLPSDRFSAERTGGSVSTLTIQRTQQEDSAVYLCASRDGMNTEAFFGQGTRLTVV.